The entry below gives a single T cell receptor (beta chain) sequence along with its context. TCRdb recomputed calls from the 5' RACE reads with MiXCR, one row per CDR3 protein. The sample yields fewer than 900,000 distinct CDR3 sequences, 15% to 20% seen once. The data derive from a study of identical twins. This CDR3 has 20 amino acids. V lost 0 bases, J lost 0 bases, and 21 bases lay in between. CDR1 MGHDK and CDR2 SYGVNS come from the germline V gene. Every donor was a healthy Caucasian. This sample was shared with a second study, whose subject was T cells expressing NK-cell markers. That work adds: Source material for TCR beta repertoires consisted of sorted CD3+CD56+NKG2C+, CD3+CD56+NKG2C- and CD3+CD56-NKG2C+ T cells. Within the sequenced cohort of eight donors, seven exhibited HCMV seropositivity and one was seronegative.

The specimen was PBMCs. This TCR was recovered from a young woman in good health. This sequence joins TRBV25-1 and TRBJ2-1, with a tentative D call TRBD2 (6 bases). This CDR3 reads CASSEYTPGLRIFSYNEQFF. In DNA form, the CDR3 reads TGTGCCAGCAGTGAATATACCCCGGGACTCAGGATCTTCTCCTACAATGAGCAGTTCTTC.